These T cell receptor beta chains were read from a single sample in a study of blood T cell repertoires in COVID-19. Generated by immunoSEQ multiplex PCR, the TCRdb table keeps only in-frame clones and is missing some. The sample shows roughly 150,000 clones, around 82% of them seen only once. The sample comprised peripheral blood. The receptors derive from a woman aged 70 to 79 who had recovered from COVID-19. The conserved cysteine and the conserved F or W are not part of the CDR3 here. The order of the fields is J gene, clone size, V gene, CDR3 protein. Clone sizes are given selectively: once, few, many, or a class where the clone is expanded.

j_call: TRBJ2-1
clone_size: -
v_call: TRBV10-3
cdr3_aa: ATRPGLAGGRSYNEQF

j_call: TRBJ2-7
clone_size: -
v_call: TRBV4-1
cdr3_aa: ASSPVSAAQDHEQY

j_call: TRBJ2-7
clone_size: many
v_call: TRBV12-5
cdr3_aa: ASGLVLGRSSYEQY

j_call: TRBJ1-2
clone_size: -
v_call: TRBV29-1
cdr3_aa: SVAGRGPGIWYGYT

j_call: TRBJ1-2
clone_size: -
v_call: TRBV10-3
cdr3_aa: AISTRGAENYGYT

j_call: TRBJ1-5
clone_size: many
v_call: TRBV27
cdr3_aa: ATSGTDSNQPQH

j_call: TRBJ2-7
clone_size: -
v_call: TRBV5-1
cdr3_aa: ASSLVGLGVEQY

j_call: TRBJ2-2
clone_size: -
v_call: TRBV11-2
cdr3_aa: ASRTLGGAVGELF

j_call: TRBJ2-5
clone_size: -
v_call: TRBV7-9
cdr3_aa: ASSQNGLVSETQY

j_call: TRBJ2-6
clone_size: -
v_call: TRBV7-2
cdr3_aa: ASSFSSGANVLT

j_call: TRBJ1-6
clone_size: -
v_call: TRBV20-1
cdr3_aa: SAYSPLH

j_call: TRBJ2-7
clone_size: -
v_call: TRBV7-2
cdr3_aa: ASSLAGTTYEQY

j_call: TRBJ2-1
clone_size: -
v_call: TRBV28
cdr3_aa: ASPSPAGVGGNEQF

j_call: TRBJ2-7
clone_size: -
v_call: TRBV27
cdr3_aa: ASSRQGGHEQY

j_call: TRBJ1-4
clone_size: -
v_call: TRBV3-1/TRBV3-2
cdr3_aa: ASSPPGQRNEKLF

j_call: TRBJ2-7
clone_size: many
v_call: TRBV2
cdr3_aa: ASTRQGDSSYEQY

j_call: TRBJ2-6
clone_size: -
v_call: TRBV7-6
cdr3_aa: ASSLGSVSGANVLT

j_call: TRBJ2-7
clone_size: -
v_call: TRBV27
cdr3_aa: ASSLTSAGGTGEQY

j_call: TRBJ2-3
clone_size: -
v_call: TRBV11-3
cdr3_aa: ASSSKREGGDTQY

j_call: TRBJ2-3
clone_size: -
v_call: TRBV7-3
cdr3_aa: ASSSHPGTSGNTDTQY

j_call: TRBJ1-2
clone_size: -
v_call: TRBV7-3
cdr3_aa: ASSLEPGANYGYT

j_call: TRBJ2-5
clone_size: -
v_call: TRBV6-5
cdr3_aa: ASSYRTSQETQY

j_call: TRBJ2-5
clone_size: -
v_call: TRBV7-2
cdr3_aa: ASSWGVAGEGETQY

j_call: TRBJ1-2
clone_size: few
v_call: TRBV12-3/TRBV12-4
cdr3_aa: ASSPEGPYGYT

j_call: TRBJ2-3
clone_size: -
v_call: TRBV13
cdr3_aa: ASSSRGADTQY

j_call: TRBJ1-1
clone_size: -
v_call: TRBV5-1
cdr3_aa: ASRSEPNPMNTEAF

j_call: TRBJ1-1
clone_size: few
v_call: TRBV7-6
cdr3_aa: ASSPRQGVTNTEAF

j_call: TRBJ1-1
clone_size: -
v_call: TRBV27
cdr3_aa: ASSFSMRGGEAF

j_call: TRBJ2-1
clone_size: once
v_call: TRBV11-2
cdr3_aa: ASSVGGTGYNEQF

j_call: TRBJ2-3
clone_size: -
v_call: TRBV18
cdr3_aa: ASSPVPGDTQY

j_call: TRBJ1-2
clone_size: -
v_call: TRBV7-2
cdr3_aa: ASSLGPGGYT

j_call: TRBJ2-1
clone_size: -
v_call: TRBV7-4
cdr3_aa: ASELGVGGLYNEQF

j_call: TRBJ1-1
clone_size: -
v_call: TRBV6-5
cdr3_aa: ASRARGGTEAF

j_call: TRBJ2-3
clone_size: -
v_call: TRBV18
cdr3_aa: ASSPQQGPRDTQY

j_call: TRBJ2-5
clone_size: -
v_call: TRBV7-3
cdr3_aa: ASCFGLAGETQY

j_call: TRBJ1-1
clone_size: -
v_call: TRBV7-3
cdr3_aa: ASSPDRMNTEAF

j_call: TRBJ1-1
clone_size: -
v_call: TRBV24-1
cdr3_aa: ATSDPPGRDTEAF

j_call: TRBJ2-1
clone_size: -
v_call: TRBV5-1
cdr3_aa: ASSSTSGGFNNEQF

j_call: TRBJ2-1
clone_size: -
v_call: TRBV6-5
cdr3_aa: ASRNSGNDNEQF

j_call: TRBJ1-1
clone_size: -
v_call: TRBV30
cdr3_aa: AYSRSRAF

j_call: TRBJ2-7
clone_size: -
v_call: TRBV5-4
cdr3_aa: ASSPTSVRAYEQY

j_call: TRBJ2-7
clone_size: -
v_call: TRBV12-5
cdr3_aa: ASGLVQGQGLYEQY

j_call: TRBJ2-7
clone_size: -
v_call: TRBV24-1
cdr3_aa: ATSDHNRASSYEQY

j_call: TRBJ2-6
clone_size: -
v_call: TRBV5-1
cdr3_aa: ASSLGGLAAASGANVLT

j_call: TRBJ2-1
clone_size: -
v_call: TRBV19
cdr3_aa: ASSHRGEQF

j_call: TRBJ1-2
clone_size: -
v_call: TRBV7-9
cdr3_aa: ASSPRQGSHGYT

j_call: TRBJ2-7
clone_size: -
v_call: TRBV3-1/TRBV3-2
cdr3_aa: ASSQVEGGEQY

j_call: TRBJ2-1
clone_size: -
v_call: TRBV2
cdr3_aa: ASVQGTYNEQF

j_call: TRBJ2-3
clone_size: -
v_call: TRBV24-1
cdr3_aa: ATSDTGTSGAQDTQY

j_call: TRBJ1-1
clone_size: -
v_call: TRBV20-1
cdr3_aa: SARAVEAF

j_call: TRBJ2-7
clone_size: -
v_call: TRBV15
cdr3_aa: ATSRDFSSSYEQY

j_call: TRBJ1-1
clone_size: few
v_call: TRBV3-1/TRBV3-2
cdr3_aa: ASSQGGGPAF